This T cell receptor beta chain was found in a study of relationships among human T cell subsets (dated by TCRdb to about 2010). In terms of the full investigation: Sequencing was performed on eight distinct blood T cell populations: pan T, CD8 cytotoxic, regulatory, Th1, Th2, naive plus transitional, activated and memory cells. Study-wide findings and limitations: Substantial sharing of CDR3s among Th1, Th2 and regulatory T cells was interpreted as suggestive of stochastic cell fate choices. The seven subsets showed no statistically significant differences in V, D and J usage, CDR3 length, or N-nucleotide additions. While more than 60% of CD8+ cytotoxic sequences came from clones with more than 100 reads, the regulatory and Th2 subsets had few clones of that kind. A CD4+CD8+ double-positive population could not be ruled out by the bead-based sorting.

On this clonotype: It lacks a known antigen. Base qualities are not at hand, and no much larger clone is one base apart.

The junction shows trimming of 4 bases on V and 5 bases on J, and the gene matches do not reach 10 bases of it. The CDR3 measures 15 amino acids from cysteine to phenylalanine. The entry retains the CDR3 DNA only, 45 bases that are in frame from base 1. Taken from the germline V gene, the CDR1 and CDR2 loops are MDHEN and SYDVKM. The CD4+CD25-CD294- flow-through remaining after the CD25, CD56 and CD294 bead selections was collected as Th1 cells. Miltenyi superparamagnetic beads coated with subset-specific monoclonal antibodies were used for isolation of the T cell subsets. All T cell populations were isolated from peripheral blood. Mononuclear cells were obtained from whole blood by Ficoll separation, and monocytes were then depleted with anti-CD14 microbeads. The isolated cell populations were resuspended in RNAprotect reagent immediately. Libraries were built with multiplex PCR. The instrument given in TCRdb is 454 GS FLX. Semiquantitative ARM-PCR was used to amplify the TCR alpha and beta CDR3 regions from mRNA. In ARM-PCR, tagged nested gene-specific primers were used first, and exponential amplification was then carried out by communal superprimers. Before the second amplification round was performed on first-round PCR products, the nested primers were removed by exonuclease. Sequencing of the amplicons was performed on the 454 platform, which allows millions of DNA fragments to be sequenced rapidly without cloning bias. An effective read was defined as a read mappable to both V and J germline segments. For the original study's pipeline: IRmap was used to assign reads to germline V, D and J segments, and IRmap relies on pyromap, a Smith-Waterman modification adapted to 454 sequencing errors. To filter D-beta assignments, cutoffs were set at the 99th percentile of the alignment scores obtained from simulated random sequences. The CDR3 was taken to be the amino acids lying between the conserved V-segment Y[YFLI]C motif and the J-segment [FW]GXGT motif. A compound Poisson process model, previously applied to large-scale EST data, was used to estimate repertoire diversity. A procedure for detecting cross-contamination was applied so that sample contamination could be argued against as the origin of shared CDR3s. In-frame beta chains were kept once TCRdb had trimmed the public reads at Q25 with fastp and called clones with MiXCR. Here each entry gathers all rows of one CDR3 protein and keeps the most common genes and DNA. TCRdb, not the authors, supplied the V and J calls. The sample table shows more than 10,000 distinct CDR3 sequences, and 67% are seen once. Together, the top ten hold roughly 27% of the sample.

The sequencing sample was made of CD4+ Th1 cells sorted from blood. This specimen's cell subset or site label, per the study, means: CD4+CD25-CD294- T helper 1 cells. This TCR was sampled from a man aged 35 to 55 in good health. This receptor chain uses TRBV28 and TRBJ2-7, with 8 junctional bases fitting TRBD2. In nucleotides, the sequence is TGTGCCAGCAGTTCCGTCGGGACTAGTTCAAACGAGCAGTACTTC. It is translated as CASSSVGTSSNEQYF.